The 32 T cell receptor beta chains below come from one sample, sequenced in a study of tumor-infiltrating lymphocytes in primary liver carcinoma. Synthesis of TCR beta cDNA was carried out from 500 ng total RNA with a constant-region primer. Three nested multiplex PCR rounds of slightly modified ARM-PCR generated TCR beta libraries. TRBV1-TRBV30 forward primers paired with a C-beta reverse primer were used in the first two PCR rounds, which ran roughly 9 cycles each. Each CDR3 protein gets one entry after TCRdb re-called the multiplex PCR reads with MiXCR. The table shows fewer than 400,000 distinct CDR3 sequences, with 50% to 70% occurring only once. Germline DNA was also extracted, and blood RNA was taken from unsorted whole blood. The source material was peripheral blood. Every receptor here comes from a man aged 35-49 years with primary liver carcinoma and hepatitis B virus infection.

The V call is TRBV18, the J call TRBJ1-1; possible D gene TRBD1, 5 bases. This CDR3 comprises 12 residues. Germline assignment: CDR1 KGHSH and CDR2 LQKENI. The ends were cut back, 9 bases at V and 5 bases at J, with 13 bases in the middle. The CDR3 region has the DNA TGTGCCAGTGGCAGGGAGGTAACTGAAGCTTTCTTT. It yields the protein CASGREVTEAFF.

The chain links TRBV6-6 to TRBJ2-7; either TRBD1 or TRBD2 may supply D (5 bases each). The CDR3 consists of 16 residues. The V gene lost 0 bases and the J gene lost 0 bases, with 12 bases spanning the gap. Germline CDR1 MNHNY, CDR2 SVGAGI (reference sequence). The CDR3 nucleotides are TGTGCCAGCAGTTACTCGGGTCGGGACGCCTCCTACGAGCAGTACTTC. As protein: CASSYSGRDASYEQYF.

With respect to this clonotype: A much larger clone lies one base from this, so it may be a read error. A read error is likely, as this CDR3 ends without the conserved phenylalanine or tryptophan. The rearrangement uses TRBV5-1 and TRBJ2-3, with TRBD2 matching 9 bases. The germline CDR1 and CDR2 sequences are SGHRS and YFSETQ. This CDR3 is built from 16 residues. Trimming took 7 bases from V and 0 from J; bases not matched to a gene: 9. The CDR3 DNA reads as TGCGCCAGCCGCTCCATTAGCGGGAGTAGCACAGATACGCAGTATTAT. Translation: CASRSISGSSTDTQYY.

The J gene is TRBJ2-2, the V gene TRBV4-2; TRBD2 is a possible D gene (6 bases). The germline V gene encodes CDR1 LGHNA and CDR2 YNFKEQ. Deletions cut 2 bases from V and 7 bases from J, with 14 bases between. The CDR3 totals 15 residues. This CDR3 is CASSQQRLVDGELFF. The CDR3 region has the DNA TGTGCCAGCAGCCAACAGAGACTAGTGGACGGGGAGCTGTTTTTT.

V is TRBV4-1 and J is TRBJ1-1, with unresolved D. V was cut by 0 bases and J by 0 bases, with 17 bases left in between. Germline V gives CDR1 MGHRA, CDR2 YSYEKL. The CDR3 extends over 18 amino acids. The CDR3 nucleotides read TGCGCCAGCAGCCAAGATCAAAATAGCCTATCTATGAACACTGAAGCTTTCTTT. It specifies CASSQDQNSLSMNTEAFF.

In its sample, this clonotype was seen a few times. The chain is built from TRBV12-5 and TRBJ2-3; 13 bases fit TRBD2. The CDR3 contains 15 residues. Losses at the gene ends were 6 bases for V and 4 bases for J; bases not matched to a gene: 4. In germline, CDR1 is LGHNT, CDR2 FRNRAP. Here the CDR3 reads CASGTGLAGADTQYF. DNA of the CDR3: TGTGCTAGTGGAACCGGACTAGCGGGAGCAGATACGCAGTATTTT.

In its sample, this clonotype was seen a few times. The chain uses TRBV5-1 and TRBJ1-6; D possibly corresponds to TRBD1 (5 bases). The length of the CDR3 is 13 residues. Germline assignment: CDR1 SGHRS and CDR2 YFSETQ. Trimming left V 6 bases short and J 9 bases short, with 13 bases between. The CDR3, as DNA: TGCGCCAGCACCGAGTCCGGGGGTTCACCCCTCCACTTT. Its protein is CASTESGGSPLHF.

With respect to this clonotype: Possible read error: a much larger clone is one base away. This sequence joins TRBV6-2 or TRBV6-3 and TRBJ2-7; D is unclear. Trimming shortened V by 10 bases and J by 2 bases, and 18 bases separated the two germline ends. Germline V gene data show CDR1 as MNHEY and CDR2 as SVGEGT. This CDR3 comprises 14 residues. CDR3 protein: CATTGPRFAYEQYF. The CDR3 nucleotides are TGTGCCACAACTGGACCGCGCTTCGCCTACGAGCAGTACTTC.

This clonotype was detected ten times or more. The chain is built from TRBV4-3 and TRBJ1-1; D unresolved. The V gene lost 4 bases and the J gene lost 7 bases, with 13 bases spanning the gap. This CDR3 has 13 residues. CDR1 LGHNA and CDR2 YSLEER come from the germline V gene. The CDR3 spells CASSRTRRGEAFF. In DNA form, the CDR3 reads TGCGCCAGCAGCCGGACGAGACGGGGTGAAGCTTTCTTT.

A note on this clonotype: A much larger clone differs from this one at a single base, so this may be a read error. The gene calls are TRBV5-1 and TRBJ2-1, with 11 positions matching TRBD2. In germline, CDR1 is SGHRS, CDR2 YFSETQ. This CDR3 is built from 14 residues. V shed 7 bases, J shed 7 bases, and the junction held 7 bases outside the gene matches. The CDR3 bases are TGCGCCAGCCGAACTAGCGGGAGCGGGAATGAGCAGTTCTTC. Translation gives CASRTSGSGNEQFF.

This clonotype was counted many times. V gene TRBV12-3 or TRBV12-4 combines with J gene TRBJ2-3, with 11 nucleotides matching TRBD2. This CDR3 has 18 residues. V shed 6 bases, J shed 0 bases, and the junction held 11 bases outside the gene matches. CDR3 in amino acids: CASSPPLAGGRSTDTQYF. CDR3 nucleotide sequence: TGTGCCAGCAGCCCCCCCCTAGCGGGAGGTCGAAGCACAGATACGCAGTATTTT.

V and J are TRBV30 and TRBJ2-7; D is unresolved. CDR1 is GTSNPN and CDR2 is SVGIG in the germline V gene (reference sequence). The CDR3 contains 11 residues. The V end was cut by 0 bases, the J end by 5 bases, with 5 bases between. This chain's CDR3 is CAWSVQDEQYF. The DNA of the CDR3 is TGTGCCTGGAGTGTACAAGACGAGCAGTACTTC.

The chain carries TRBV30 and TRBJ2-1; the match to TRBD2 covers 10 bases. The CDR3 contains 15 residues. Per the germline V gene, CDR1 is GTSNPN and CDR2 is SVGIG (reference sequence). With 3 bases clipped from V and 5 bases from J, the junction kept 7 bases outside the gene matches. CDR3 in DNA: TGTGCCTGGAGGGAACTAGCGGGGATGGACAATGAGCAGTTCTTC. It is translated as CAWRELAGMDNEQFF.

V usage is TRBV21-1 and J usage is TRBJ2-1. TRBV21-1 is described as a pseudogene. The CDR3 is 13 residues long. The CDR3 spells CASSKGTIIEQFF. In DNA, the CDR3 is TGTGCCAGCAGCAAAGGGACCATCATTGAGCAGTTCTTC.

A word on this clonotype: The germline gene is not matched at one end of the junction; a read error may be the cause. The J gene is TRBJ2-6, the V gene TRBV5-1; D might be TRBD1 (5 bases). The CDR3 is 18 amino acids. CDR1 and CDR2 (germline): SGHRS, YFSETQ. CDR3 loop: CASTRDLGSLSGANLLTF. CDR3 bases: TGCGCCAGCACCCGAGATTTAGGGTCCCTCTCTGGGGCCAACCTCCTGACTTTC. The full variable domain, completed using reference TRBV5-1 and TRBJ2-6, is KAGVTQTPRYLIKTRGQQVTLSCSPISGHRSVSWYQQTPGQGLQFLFEYFSETQRNKGNFPGRFSGRQFSNSRSEMNVSTLELGDSALYLCASTRDLGSLSGANLLTFGAGSRLTVL.

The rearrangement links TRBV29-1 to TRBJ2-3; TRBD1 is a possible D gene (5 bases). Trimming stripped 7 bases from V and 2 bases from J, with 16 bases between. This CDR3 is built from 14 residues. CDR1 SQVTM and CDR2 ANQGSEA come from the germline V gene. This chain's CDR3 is CSAVAQGVTDTQYF. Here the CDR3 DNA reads TGCAGCGCCGTGGCCCAGGGTGTCACAGATACGCAGTATTTT.

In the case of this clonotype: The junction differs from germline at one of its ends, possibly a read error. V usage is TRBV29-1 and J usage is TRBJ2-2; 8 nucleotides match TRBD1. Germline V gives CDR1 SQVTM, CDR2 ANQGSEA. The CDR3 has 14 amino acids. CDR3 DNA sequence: TGCAGCGTCCAGAGACAGGGGAACACCCGGGAGCTGTTTTTT. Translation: CSVQRQGNTRELFF.

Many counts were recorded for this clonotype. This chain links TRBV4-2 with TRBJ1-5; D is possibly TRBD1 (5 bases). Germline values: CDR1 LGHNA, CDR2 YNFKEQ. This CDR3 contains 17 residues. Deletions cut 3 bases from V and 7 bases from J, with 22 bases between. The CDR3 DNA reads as TGTGCCAGCAGCCAGGATGAAAGGCGCCAGGGAGGGCAGCCCCAGCATTTT. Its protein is CASSQDERRQGGQPQHF.

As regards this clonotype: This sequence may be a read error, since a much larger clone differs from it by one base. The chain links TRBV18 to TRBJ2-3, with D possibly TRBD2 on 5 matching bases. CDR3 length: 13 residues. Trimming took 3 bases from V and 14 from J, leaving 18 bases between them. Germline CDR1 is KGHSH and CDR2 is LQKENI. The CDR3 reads CASSPLPAVEAYF. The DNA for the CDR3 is TGTGCCAGCTCACCGCTCCCAGCGGTCGAGGCGTATTTT.

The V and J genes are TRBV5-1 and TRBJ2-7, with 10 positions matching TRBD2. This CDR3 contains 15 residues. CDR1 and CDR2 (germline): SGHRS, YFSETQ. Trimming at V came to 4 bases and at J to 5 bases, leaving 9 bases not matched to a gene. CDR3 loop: CASSIGLAAYDEQYF. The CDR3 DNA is TGCGCCAGCAGCATAGGACTAGCGGCCTATGACGAGCAGTACTTC.

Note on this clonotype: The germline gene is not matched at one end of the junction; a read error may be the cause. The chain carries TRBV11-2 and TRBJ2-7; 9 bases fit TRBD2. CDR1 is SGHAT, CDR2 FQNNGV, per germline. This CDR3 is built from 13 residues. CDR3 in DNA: TGTGTCAGCAGCTCGGGACTAGCTAACGAGCAATACTTC. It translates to CVSSSGLANEQYF. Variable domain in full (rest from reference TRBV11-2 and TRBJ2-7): EAGVAQSPRYKIIEKRQSVAFWCNPISGHATLYWYQQILGQGPKLLIQFQNNGVVDDSQLPKDRFSAERLKGVDSTLKIQPAKLEDSAVYLCVSSSGLANEQYFGPGTRLTVT.

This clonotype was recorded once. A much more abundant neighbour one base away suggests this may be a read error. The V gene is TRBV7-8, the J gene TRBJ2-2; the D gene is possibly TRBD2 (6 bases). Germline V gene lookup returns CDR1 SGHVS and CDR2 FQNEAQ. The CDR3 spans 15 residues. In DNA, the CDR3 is TGTGCCAGCAACGGGCTAGCGTCGAACATCGGGGAGCTGTTTTTT. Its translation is CASNGLASNIGELFF.

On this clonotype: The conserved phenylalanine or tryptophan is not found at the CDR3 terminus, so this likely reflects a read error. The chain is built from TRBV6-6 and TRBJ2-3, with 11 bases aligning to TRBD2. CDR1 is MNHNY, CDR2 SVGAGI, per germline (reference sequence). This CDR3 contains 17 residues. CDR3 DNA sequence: TGTGGCAGCAGTTCCACCGGGACTAGCGGCAATAGAGATACGCAGTATTTA. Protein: CGSSSTGTSGNRDTQYL.

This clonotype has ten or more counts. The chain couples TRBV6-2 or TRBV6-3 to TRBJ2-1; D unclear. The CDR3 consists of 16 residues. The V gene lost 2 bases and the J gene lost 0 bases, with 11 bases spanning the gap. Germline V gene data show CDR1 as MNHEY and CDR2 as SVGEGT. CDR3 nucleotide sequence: TGTGCCAGCAGTTACGGTCGGCTAAGCTCCTACAATGAGCAGTTCTTC. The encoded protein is CASSYGRLSSYNEQFF.

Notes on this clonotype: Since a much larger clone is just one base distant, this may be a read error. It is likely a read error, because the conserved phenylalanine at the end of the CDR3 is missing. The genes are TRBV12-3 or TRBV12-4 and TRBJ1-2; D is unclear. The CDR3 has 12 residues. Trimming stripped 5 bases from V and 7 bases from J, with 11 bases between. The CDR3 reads CASSPGEGGYTI. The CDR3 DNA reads TGTGCCAGCAGTCCCGGCGAGGGTGGCTACACCATC.

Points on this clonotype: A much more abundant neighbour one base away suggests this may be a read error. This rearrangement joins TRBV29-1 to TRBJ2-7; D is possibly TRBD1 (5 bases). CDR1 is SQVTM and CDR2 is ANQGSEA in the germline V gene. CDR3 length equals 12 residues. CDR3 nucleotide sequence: TGCAGCGTTGGGGGCAGTCCCTACGAGGAGTACTTC. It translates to CSVGGSPYEEYF.

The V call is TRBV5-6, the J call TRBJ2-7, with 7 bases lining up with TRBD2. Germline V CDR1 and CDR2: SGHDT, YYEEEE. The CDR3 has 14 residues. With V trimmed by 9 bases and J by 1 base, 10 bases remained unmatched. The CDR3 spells CANIVWGGSYEQYF. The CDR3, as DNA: TGTGCCAACATAGTGTGGGGGGGATCCTACGAGCAGTACTTC.

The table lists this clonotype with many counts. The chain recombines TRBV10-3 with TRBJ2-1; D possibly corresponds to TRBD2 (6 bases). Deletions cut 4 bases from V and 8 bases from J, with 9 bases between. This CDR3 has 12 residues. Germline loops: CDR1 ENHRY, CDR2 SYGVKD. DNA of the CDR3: TGTGCCATCAGTGCAACTAGCCATGAGCAGTTCTTC. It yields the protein CAISATSHEQFF.

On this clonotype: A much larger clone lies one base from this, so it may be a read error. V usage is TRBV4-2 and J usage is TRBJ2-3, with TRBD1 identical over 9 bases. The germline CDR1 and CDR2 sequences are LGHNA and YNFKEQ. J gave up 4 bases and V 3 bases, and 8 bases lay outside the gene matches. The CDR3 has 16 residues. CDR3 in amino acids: CASSHHRDRDADTQYF. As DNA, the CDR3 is TGTGCCAGCAGCCATCACCGGGACAGGGACGCAGATACGCAGTATTTT.

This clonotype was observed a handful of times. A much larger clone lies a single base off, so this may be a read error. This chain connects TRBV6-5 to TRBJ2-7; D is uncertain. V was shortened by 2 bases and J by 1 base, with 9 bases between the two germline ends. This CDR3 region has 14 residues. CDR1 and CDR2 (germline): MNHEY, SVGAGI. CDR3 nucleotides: TGTGCCAGCAGTTACCCGACAATGTCCTACGAGCAGTACTTC. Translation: CASSYPTMSYEQYF.

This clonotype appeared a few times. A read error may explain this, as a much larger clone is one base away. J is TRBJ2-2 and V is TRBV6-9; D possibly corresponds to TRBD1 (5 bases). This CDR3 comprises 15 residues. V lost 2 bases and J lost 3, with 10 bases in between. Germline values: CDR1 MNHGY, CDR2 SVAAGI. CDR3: CASSYDARDTGELFF. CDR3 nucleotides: TGTGCCAGCAGTTATGACGCCAGGGACACCGGGGAGCTGTTTTTT.

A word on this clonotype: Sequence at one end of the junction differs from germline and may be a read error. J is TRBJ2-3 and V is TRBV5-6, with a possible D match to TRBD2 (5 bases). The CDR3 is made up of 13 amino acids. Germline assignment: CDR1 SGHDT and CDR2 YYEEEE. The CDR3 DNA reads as TGTGCCAGCAGCTTTTCTAGCACTGATACGCAGTATTTT. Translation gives CASSFSSTDTQYF.